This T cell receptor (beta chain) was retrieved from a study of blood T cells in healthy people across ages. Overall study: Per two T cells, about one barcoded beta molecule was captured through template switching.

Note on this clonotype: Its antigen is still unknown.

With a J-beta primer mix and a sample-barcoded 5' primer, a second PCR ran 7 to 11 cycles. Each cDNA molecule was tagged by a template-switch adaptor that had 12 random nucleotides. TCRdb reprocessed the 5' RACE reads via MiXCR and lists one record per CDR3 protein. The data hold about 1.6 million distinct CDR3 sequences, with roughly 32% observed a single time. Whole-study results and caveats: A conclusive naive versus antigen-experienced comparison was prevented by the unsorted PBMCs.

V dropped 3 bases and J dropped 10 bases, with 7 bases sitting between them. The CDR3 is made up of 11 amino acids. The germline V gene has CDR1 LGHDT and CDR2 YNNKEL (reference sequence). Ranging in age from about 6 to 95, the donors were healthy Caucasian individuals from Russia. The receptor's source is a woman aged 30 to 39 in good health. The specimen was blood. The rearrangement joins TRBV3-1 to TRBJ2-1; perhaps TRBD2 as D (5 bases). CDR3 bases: TGTGCCAGCAGCCATAGAGGGGAGCAGTTCTTC. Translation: CASSHRGEQFF.